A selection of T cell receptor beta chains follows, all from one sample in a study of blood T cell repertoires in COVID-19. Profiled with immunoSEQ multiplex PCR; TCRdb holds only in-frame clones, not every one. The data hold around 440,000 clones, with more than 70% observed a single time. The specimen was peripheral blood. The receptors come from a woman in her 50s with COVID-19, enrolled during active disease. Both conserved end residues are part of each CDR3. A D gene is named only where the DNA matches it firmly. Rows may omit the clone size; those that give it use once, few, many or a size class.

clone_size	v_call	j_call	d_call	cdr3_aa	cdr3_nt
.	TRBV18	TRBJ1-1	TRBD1	CASSPRTGMTEAFF	TGTGCCAGCTCACCAAGGACAGGGATGACTGAAGCTTTCTTT
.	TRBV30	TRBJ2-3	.	CAWIVDATDTQYF	TGTGCCTGGATAGTTGATGCGACAGATACGCAGTATTTT
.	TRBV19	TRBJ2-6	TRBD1	CASSPDRVGANVLTF	TGTGCCAGTAGTCCCGACAGGGTCGGGGCCAACGTCCTGACTTTC
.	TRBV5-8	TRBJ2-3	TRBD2	CASSPGLAGGLDTQYF	TGTGCCAGCAGCCCCGGACTAGCGGGGGGGCTAGATACGCAGTATTTT
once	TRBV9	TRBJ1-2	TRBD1	CASTYRGSNYGYTF	TGTGCCAGCACCTACAGGGGATCCAACTATGGCTACACCTTC
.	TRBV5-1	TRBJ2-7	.	CASSLEGRSPVDEQYF	TGCGCCAGCAGCTTGGAGGGGCGTTCGCCGGTGGACGAGCAGTACTTC
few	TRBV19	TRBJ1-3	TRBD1	CASRPWDSSGNTIYF	TGTGCCAGTAGGCCCTGGGACAGCTCTGGAAACACCATATATTTT
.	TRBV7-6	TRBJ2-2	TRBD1	CASSLEGRPGGTGELFF	TGTGCCAGCAGCTTAGAAGGACGGCCAGGGGGCACCGGGGAGCTGTTTTTT
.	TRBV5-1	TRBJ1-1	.	CASFLDFGNTEAFF	TGCGCCAGCTTTCTCGACTTTGGTAACACTGAAGCTTTCTTT
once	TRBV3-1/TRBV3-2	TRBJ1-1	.	CASSQGANTEAFF	TGTGCCAGCAGCCAAGGAGCGAACACTGAAGCTTTCTTT
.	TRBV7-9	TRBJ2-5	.	CASSLVGSFRRETQYF	TGTGCCAGCAGCTTAGTGGGCTCTTTCCGACGGGAGACCCAGTACTTC
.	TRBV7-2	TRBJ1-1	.	CASSLNIATEAFF	TGTGCCAGCAGCTTAAACATTGCCACTGAAGCTTTCTTT
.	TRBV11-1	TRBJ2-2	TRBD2	CASSPSGVNTGELFF	TGTGCCAGCAGCCCTAGCGGGGTGAACACCGGGGAGCTGTTTTTT
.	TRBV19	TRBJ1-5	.	CASSLGQPHWGYQPQHF	TGTGCCAGTAGCCTTGGACAGCCGCACTGGGGATATCAGCCCCAGCATTTT
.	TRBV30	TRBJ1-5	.	CAWGGPDQPQHF	TGTGCCTGGGGGGGGCCTGATCAGCCCCAGCATTTT
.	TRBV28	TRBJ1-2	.	CASSIIEAGDYGYTF	TGTGCCAGCAGTATTATCGAGGCAGGGGACTATGGCTACACCTTC
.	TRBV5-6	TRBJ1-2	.	CASSLATYRARGYTF	TGTGCCAGCAGCTTGGCCACTTACAGGGCAAGGGGCTACACCTTC
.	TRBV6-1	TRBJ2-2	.	CASSEARSTGELFF	TGTGCCAGCAGTGAAGCGCGAAGCACCGGGGAGCTGTTTTTT
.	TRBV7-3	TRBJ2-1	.	CASSFKGDLGEQFF	TGTGCCAGCAGCTTTAAGGGGGATCTCGGTGAGCAGTTCTTC
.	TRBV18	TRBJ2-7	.	CASSPDSSYEQYF	TGTGCCAGCTCACCGGACAGCTCCTACGAGCAGTACTTC
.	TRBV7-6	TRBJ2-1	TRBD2	CASSLVAGGASSYNEQFF	TGTGCCAGCAGCTTAGTAGCGGGGGGCGCTAGCTCCTACAATGAGCAGTTCTTC
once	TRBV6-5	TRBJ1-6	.	CASSDQGSPLHF	TGTGCCAGCAGCGACCAGGGATCACCCCTCCACTTT